The source of this TCR beta chain is a study of control samples from healthy donors and cancer patients. Generated by immunoSEQ multiplex PCR, the TCRdb table keeps only in-frame clones and is missing some. The sample contains some 100,000 clones, around 88% of which appear only once. The CDR3 covers 14 residues. CDR1 is SGHRS and CDR2 is YFSETQ in the germline V gene. Trimming at V came to 4 bases and at J to 3 bases, leaving 6 bases not matched to a gene. The sequence derives from a man aged 25 to 45 in good health. This sequence joins TRBV5-1 and TRBJ1-1; 7 bases map to TRBD1. Source material: blood. The chain's CDR3 is CASSPLTGDTEAFF. The CDR3, as DNA: TGCGCCAGCAGCCCCCTTACAGGGGACACTGAAGCTTTCTTT. Supplemented by reference TRBV5-1 and TRBJ1-1, the full variable domain reads KAGVTQTPRYLIKTRGQQVTLSCSPISGHRSVSWYQQTPGQGLQFLFEYFSETQRNKGNFPGRFSGRQFSNSRSEMNVSTLELGDSALYLCASSPLTGDTEAFFGQGTRLTVV.